These T cell receptor beta chains were read from a single sample in a study of OX40 agonist ivuxolimab in advanced cancers. Here immunoSEQ multiplex PCR was the method, and the copy in TCRdb shows in-frame clones only, minus some. The sample records just over 95,000 clones, approximately 86% being singletons. The material was CD4+ or CD8+ T cells sorted from blood, obtained in a trial of the OX40 agonist ivuxolimab. The receptors were sampled from an adult with an advanced solid tumor such as melanoma, head and neck, liver or kidney cancer. CDR3s include the opening cysteine and the closing phenylalanine or tryptophan. Each record gives: J gene, clone size, V gene, CDR3 protein. Part of the rows lack a size; the others show once, few, many or a class for expanded clones.

>TRBJ2-7|NA|TRBV14
CASSGKGGPYEQYF
>TRBJ2-7|NA|TRBV10-2
CASSGTDNYEQYF
>TRBJ2-7|NA|TRBV11-3
CASSLDLARYEQYF
>TRBJ1-2|NA|TRBV18
CAAGQGAYGYTF
>TRBJ2-3|NA|TRBV30
CAWRGEVVPQYF
>TRBJ2-1|NA|TRBV2
CASSPSRNEQFF
>TRBJ1-5|few|TRBV28
CASSWSRGNSNQPQHF
>TRBJ1-2|NA|TRBV28
CASRPNYGYTF
>TRBJ1-5|NA|TRBV6-1
CASSEAGTGNQPQHF
>TRBJ2-1|NA|TRBV11-3
CASSLDGQIYNEQFF
>TRBJ2-1|NA|TRBV7-9
CASSSVGSYNEQFF
>TRBJ2-7|NA|TRBV11-1
CASSLLANDYEQYF
>TRBJ2-1|NA|TRBV19
CASSGEGVFAYNEQFF
>TRBJ1-4|once|TRBV7-9
CASSLDGGASSEKLFF
>TRBJ2-1|NA|TRBV18
CASAGQNYNEQFF
>TRBJ2-3|NA|TRBV2
CASSEAPGQGADTQYF
>TRBJ2-3|NA|TRBV28
CASSFWGEGTDTQYF
>TRBJ1-4|NA|TRBV10-2
CASKGLDAEKLFF
>TRBJ2-1|NA|TRBV4-1
CASSQEELDTGGAFF
>TRBJ1-3|NA|TRBV28
CASIPPRGASAGNTIYF
>TRBJ2-5|NA|TRBV4-2
CASSPDWGETQYF
>TRBJ2-6|NA|TRBV6-5
CASTDVSSGANVLTF
>TRBJ1-2|few|TRBV27
CASSFLPKGGYTF
>TRBJ1-4|NA|TRBV11-2
CASSLEAGRPLQKLFF
>TRBJ2-7|NA|TRBV5-4
CASSLASGRVYEQYF
>TRBJ2-5|NA|TRBV7-2
CASSPLAFGGETQYF
>TRBJ2-1|NA|TRBV5-8
CASSLVLLSSYNEQFF